One and the same sample provided the 22 T cell receptor beta chains below, sequenced in a study of blood T cells in healthy people across ages. With a J-beta primer mix and a sample-barcoded 5' primer, a second PCR ran about 7 to 12 cycles. TCRdb reprocessed the 5' RACE reads via MiXCR and lists one record per CDR3 protein. The data show some 550,000 distinct CDR3 sequences, with more than 45% seen just once and approximately 25% held by the top ten. Sequenced: blood. The receptor source for this set is a man older than 75 in good health.

On this clonotype itself: A read error may explain this, as a much larger clone is one base away. Here the CDR3 reads CASDTLYNEQFF. Written as DNA, the CDR3 is TGTGCCAGCGATACACTCTACAATGAGCAGTTCTTC. This chain uses TRBV6-5 with TRBJ2-1; D unresolved. CDR3 length equals 12 residues. The germline CDR1 and CDR2 sequences are MNHEY and SVGAGI. V lost 8 bases, J lost 3 bases, and 8 bases lay in between.

This clonotype was seen a handful of times. The V gene is TRBV7-2, the J gene TRBJ1-6; D remains ambiguous. Germline CDR1 is SGHTA and CDR2 is FQGNSA. V gave up 0 bases and J gave up 10 bases, with 13 bases separating them. This CDR3 contains 15 residues. CDR3 residues: CASSLARGVGSPLHF. The CDR3 bases are TGTGCCAGCAGCTTAGCGCGTGGGGTTGGGTCACCCCTCCACTTT.

This clonotype was detected only a few times. V is TRBV12-3 or TRBV12-4 and J is TRBJ1-1; TRBD1 matches 8 bases. V was pared by 5 bases and J by 1 base, with 6 bases of the junction left unmatched. The CDR3 covers 15 residues. CDR3 sequence reads: CASSRQQGGNTEAFF. CDR3 bases: TGTGCCAGCAGTCGACAACAGGGGGGGAACACTGAAGCTTTCTTT.

This clonotype appeared once. A clone one base away is much larger, so this may be a read error. The chain joins TRBV29-1 to TRBJ1-2, with D tentatively TRBD1 (6 bases). V was pared by 3 bases and J by 3 bases, with 14 bases between. Germline V gene lookup returns CDR1 SQVTM and CDR2 ANQGSEA. The CDR3 runs 14 residues. The CDR3 nucleotides read TGCAGCGTTGATCATCCGGCAGGGGACTATGGCTACACCTTC. The encoded protein is CSVDHPAGDYGYTF.

Only a few counts were recorded for this clonotype. The junction shows a germline mismatch at one end, possibly a read error. This chain links TRBV18 with TRBJ2-4; 8 nucleotides line up with TRBD1. The end of the DNA is better explained by TRBJ2-7, so the J call may be wrong. This CDR3 comprises 14 residues. CDR1 is KGHSH and CDR2 is LQKENI in the germline V gene. CDR3 DNA: TGTGCCAGCTCACCGGACAGGGCCTCCGACGAGCAGTACTTC. It codes for CASSPDRASDEQYF.

This clonotype has just a few counts. The genes are TRBV7-3 and TRBJ2-7; weak D call: TRBD2 (5 bases). Germline assignment: CDR1 SGHTA and CDR2 FQGTGA. V lost 5 bases and J lost 6, with 20 bases in between. The CDR3 covers 15 residues. The CDR3 region has the DNA TGTGCCAGCAGCCCAACCGCGATACGCACTAGCGAGCAGTACTTC. Encoded protein: CASSPTAIRTSEQYF.

V gene TRBV4-1 combines with J gene TRBJ1-3; D might be TRBD1 (6 bases). The CDR3 is 16 residues long. The germline gives CDR1 MGHRA, CDR2 YSYEKL. With 1 base removed from V and 0 bases from J, the gap between germline ends came to 10 bases. The chain's CDR3 is CASSQVTGTSGNTIYF. The CDR3 nucleotides read TGCGCCAGCAGCCAAGTAACAGGGACCTCTGGAAACACCATATATTTT.

Of note for this clonotype: With a much larger clone just one base away, this may be a read error. This chain links TRBV20-1 with TRBJ2-3, with TRBD1 matching over 7 bases. Trimming at V came to 3 bases and at J to 0 bases, leaving 3 bases not matched to a gene. There are 14 residues in the CDR3. The germline CDR1 and CDR2 sequences are DFQATT and SNEGSKA (reference sequence). The CDR3 DNA sequence: TGCAGTGCTAGCCGGGACAGTAGCACAGATACGCAGTATTTT. Amino acids: CSASRDSSTDTQYF.

The genes are TRBV19 and TRBJ2-2; no firm D call. Trimming cost V 10 bases and J 2 bases, with 11 bases left between them. The CDR3 runs 13 residues. The germline V gene has CDR1 LNHDA and CDR2 SQIVND (reference sequence). This chain's CDR3 is CATQTSNTGELFF. CDR3 sequence (DNA): TGTGCCACCCAAACGTCTAACACCGGGGAGCTGTTTTTT.

This clonotype was detected a few times. The rearrangement links TRBV11-2 to TRBJ2-1, with 10 positions matching TRBD1. Germline assignment: CDR1 SGHAT and CDR2 FQNNGV. There are 15 residues in the CDR3. J was trimmed by 7 bases and V by 5 bases; bases with no gene match: 8. CDR3 bases: TGTGCCAGCAGCCTACCCGGGACAGGGGCGAATGAGCAGTTCTTC. Protein product: CASSLPGTGANEQFF. Variable domain in full (rest from reference TRBV11-2 and TRBJ2-1): EAGVAQSPRYKIIEKRQSVAFWCNPISGHATLYWYQQILGQGPKLLIQFQNNGVVDDSQLPKDRFSAERLKGVDSTLKIQPAKLEDSAVYLCASSLPGTGANEQFFGPGTRLTVL.

The V and J genes are TRBV6-2 or TRBV6-3 and TRBJ2-7; D may correspond to TRBD1 or TRBD2 (5 bases each). Deletions cut 8 bases from V and 2 bases from J, with 19 bases between. The CDR3 spans 15 residues. CDR1 and CDR2 (germline): MNHEY, SVGEGT. In DNA form, the CDR3 reads TGTGCCAGCCGGGGCCCTTCCGAACACCCCTACGAGCAGTACTTC. Amino acid sequence: CASRGPSEHPYEQYF.

The chain couples TRBV11-1 to TRBJ2-2, with 8 positions matching TRBD1. Losses at the gene ends were 5 bases for V and 4 bases for J; bases not matched to a gene: 6. CDR3 length: 15 amino acids. Germline V gene data show CDR1 as SGHAT and CDR2 as FQDESV (reference sequence). CDR3 protein: CASSEQGEATGELFF. CDR3 in DNA: TGTGCCAGCAGCGAACAGGGGGAAGCCACCGGGGAGCTGTTTTTT.

This chain joins TRBV5-1 and TRBJ2-1, with 8 bases lining up with TRBD2. This CDR3 has 17 residues. The germline gives CDR1 SGHRS, CDR2 YFSETQ. J gave up 4 bases and V 0 bases, and 9 bases lay outside the gene matches. CDR3 amino acids: CASSLANSGTRYNEQFF. The CDR3 nucleotides are TGCGCCAGCAGCTTGGCGAACTCCGGGACTAGGTACAATGAGCAGTTCTTC.

On this clonotype itself: One end of the junction fails to match germline, which may point to a read error. The genes are TRBV7-2 and TRBJ1-1; no reliable D call. The CDR3 spans 16 residues. The germline gives CDR1 SGHTA, CDR2 FQGNSA. CDR3 loop: CANSLQSGGYYTEAFF. As DNA, the CDR3 is TGTGCCAACAGCTTACAATCTGGCGGCTACTACACTGAAGCTTTCTTT.

This chain uses TRBV6-6 with TRBJ2-3, with D uncertain. The CDR3 is 16 amino acids. V was pared by 0 bases and J by 0 bases, with 10 bases between. Germline loops: CDR1 MNHNY, CDR2 SVGAGI (reference sequence). CDR3 residues: CASSYSGGVSTDTQYF. CDR3 nucleotide sequence: TGTGCCAGCAGTTACTCGGGTGGGGTTAGCACAGATACGCAGTATTTT.

The V and J genes are TRBV12-3 or TRBV12-4 and TRBJ1-2, with TRBD1 as a possible D gene (6 bases). V was shortened by 5 bases and J by 4 bases, with 17 bases between the two germline ends. The CDR3 has 15 residues. CDR3 bases: TGTGCCAGCAGTGGGGAGATCGCCAGGGGCTATGGCTACACCTTC. Its translation is CASSGEIARGYGYTF.

The genes are TRBV28 and TRBJ2-3; TRBD2 matches at 10 bases. The length of the CDR3 is 14 residues. V lost 6 bases and J lost 4; bases outside the gene matches: 4. Germline values: CDR1 MDHEN, CDR2 SYDVKM. The CDR3 nucleotides are TGTGCCAGCAGCTCTAGCGGGAGTGCAGATACGCAGTATTTT. Translation: CASSSSGSADTQYF.

A few counts support this clonotype. This chain connects TRBV5-1 to TRBJ2-7; 7 nucleotides line up with TRBD1. Trimming at V came to 4 bases and at J to 5 bases, leaving 9 bases not matched to a gene. There are 14 residues in the CDR3. In germline, CDR1 is SGHRS, CDR2 YFSETQ. The chain's CDR3 is CASSVNRGGDEQYF. The CDR3 coding sequence is TGCGCCAGCAGCGTGAACAGGGGCGGCGACGAGCAGTACTTC.

This chain joins TRBV20-1 and TRBJ2-1, with D tentatively TRBD1 (5 bases). Trimming took 0 bases from V and 0 from J, leaving 9 bases between them. The CDR3 consists of 15 residues. The germline V gene has CDR1 DFQATT and CDR2 SNEGSKA (reference sequence). The CDR3, as DNA: TGCAGTGCTAGAGATCCGGACAACTCCTACAATGAGCAGTTCTTC. Translated, it gives CSARDPDNSYNEQFF.

This clonotype has more than one count but fewer than ten. The chain combines TRBV20-1 with TRBJ1-6; D is unresolved. Trimming stripped 3 bases from V and 6 bases from J, with 9 bases between. The CDR3 is 13 residues long. CDR1 is DFQATT and CDR2 is SNEGSKA in the germline V gene (reference sequence). The CDR3 loop reads CSASPVSNSPLHF. For the CDR3, the DNA is TGCAGTGCTAGCCCCGTCTCTAATTCACCCCTCCACTTT.

There are a few counts of this clonotype. The chain couples TRBV2 to TRBJ2-3; TRBD1 is a possible D gene (5 bases). CDR1 and CDR2 (germline): SNHLY, FYNNEI. This CDR3 has 14 residues. The V end lost 4 bases, the J end lost 3 bases, and 11 bases lay between the germline ends. The CDR3, as DNA: TGTGCCAGCAGTGGGGGCTTGCGTACAGATACGCAGTATTTT. It specifies CASSGGLRTDTQYF.

This clonotype was detected only a few times. The chain joins TRBV9 to TRBJ2-5, with 10 bases identical to TRBD1. The end of the DNA aligns better with TRBJ2-7, so the J call may be wrong. The CDR3 length is 16 residues. The germline V gene encodes CDR1 SGDLS and CDR2 YYNGEE. CDR3 DNA: TGTGCCAGCAGCCAGGAGGGAGGGACAGGGGTTTACGAGCAGTACTTC. Translation gives CASSQEGGTGVYEQYF.